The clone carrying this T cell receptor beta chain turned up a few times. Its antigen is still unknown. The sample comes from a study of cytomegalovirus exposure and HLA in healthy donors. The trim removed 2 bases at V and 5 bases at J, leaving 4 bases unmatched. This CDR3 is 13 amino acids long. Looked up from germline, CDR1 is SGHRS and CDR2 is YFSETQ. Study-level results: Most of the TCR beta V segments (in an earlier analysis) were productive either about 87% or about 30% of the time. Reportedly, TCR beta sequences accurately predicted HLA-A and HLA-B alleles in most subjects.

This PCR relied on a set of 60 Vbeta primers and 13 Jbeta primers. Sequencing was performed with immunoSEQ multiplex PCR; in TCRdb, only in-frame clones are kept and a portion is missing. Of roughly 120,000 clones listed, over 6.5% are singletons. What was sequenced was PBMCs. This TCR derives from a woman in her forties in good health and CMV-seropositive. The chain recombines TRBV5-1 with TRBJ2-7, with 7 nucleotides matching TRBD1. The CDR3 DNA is TGCGCCAGCAGCTTAACAGGGGTCCACGAGCAGTACTTC. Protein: CASSLTGVHEQYF.